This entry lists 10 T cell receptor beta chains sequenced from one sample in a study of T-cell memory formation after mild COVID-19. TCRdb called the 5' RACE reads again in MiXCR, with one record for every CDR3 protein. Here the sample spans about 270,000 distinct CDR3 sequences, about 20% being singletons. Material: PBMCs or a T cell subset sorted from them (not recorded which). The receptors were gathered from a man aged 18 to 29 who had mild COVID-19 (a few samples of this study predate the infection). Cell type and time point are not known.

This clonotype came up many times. DNA for the CDR3: TGTGCCAGCAGCTCATGGACAGAGAATAGCAATCAGCCCCAGCATTTT. This codes for CASSSWTENSNQPQHF. The chain joins TRBV7-8 to TRBJ1-5; a weak D match, TRBD1 (6 bases). Per germline, CDR1 SGHVS and CDR2 FQNEAQ. V dropped 4 bases and J dropped 0 bases, with 13 bases sitting between them. This CDR3 is built from 16 residues.

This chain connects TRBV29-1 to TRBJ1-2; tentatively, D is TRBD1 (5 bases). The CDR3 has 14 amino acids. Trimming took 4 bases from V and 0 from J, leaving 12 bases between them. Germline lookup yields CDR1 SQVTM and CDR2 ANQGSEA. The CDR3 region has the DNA TGCAGCGTTGGCGCAGGGCCCGCTAACTATGGCTACACCTTC. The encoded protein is CSVGAGPANYGYTF.

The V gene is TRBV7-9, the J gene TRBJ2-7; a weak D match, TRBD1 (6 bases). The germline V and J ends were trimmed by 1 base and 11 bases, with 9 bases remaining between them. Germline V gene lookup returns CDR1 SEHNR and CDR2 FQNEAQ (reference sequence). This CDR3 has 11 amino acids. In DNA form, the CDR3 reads TGTGCCAGCAGCTTAGTGGGACACAAGTACTTC. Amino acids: CASSLVGHKYF.

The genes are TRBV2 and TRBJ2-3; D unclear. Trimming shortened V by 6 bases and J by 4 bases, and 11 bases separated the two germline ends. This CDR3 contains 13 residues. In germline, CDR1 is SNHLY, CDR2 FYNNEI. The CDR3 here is CASRAYFADTQYF. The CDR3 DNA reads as TGTGCCAGCAGGGCCTATTTCGCAGATACGCAGTATTTT.

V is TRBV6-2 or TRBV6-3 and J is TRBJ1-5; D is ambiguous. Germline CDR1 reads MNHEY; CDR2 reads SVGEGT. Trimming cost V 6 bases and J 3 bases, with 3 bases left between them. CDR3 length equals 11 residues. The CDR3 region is CASSPNQPQHF. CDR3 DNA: TGTGCCAGCAGCCCCAATCAGCCCCAGCATTTT.

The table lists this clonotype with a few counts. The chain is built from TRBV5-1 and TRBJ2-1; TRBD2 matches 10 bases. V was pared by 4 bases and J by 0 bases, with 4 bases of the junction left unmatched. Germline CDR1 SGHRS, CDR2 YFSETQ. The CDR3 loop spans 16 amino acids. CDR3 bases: TGCGCCAGCAGCCCAAGACTAGCGGGCTCCTACAATGAGCAGTTCTTC. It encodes CASSPRLAGSYNEQFF.

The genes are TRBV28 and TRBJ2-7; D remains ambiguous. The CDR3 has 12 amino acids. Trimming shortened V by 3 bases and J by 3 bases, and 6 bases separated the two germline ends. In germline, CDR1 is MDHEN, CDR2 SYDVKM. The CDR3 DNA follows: TGTGCCAGCAGTTTTGGAGACTACGAGCAGTACGTC. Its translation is CASSFGDYEQYV.

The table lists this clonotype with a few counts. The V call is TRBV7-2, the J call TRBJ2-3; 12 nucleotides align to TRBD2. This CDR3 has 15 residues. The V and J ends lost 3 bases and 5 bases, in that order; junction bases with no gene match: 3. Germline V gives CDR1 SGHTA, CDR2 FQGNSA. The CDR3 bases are TGTGCCAGCAGCTTGCGACTAGCGGGGGTAGATACGCAGTATTTT. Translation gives CASSLRLAGVDTQYF.

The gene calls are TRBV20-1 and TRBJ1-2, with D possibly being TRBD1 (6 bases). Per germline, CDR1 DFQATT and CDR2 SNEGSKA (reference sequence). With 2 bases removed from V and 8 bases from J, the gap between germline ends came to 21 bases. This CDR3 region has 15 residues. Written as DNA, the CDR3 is TGCAGTGCTAGATCCCTGGGGAGGGGGGTGTTCGGCTACACCTTC. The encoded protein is CSARSLGRGVFGYTF.

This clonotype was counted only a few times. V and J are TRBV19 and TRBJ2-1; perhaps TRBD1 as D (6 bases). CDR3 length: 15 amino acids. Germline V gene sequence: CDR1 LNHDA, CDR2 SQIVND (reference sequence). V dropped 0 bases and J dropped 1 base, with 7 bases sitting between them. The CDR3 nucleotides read TGTGCCAGTAGTATAGATGGGACATCCTACAATGAGCAGTTCTTC. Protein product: CASSIDGTSYNEQFF.